These 24 T cell receptor beta chains came from one sample sequenced in a study of shared clonotypes between healthy human individuals. Selected positively for CCR7 and CD45RO-negative, naive CD8 cells excluded terminally differentiated effector memory CD45RA+ cells. The repertoire was sequenced with immunoSEQ multiplex PCR; TCRdb's copy has only in-frame clones and lacks some. The sample contains roughly 2.1 million clones, 85% to 95% of which appear only once. Material for sequencing was naive CD8+ T cells from PBMCs. Receptor source: a man younger than 35 in good health. Some clones in this sample may be carry-over from other donors' samples.

V gene TRBV7-8 combines with J gene TRBJ1-4; D is perhaps TRBD1 (5 bases). V lost 3 bases to trimming and J lost 5 bases, with 13 bases between them. The CDR3 runs to 15 residues. Germline CDR1 is SGHVS and CDR2 is FQNEAQ. The CDR3: CASSFSRGLNEKLFF. The CDR3 DNA is TGTGCCAGCAGCTTTTCACGGGGGTTAAATGAAAAACTGTTTTTT. The variable domain in full, completed from reference TRBV7-8 and TRBJ1-4, reads GAGVSQSPRYKVAKRGQDVALRCDPISGHVSLFWYQQALGQGPEFLTYFQNEAQLDKSGLPSDRFFAERPEGSVSTLKIQRTQQEDSAVYLCASSFSRGLNEKLFFGSGTQLSVL.

The V and J genes are TRBV5-1 and TRBJ1-4; 7 nucleotides align to TRBD1. The CDR3 is 14 residues long. Per the germline V gene, CDR1 is SGHRS and CDR2 is YFSETQ. V was pared by 4 bases and J by 6 bases, with 6 bases of the junction left unmatched. As DNA, the CDR3 is TGCGCCAGCAGCACGGGGACAGAGTATGAAAAACTGTTTTTT. It yields the protein CASSTGTEYEKLFF.

The rearrangement joins TRBV29-1 to TRBJ2-6; D is undetermined. From germline, CDR1 is SQVTM and CDR2 ANQGSEA. The CDR3 runs 14 residues. Trimming pared 4 bases from V and 0 bases from J, leaving 7 bases between. The CDR3 bases are TGCAGCGTTGTACTACCCTCTGGGGCCAACGTCCTGACTTTC. Translated: CSVVLPSGANVLTF. Full variable domain (rest looked up from reference TRBV29-1 and TRBJ2-6): SAVISQKPSRDICQRGTSLTIQCQVDSQVTMMFWYRQQPGQSLTLIATANQGSEATYESGFVIDKFPISRPNLTFSTLTVSNMSPEDSSIYLCSVVLPSGANVLTFGAGSRLTVL.

The genes are TRBV27 and TRBJ2-7, with TRBD1 matching over 9 bases. The CDR3 is 17 amino acids. Germline trimming cut 6 bases from V and 1 base from J; bases unmatched to any gene: 13. Germline V CDR1 and CDR2: MNHEY, SMNVEV (reference sequence). The CDR3: CASSPLGRQGGSYEQYF. CDR3 DNA sequence: TGTGCCAGCAGCCCCCTGGGGCGACAGGGGGGGTCCTACGAGCAGTACTTC.

Concerning this clone itself: The same CDR3 also results from other DNA sequences found in this sample. The chain links TRBV27 to TRBJ2-7, with 11 bases identical to TRBD2. V shed 7 bases and J 0 bases; nucleotides not matched to a gene: 5. Per germline, CDR1 MNHEY and CDR2 SMNVEV (reference sequence). This CDR3 is built from 15 residues. CDR3 sequence (DNA): TGTGCCAGCACGCCCGGGACTAGCGGCTCCTACGAGCAGTACTTC. This codes for CASTPGTSGSYEQYF.

The chain uses TRBV27 and TRBJ2-2; 7 bases align to TRBD1. The CDR3 totals 15 residues. CDR1 is MNHEY, CDR2 SMNVEV, per germline (reference sequence). Unmatched junction bases numbered 6, after V lost 6 bases and J lost 2 bases. The CDR3 DNA reads as TGTGCCAGCAGCCAGACAGGGTACAACACCGGGGAGCTGTTTTTT. Its translation is CASSQTGYNTGELFF.

This chain connects TRBV15 to TRBJ2-7; TRBD1 matches at 10 bases. The CDR3 is made up of 14 amino acids. Per the germline V gene, CDR1 is LNHNV and CDR2 is YYDKDF (reference sequence). The trim removed 5 bases at V and 3 bases at J, leaving 4 bases unmatched. The DNA for the CDR3 is TGTGCCACCAGCTTCGGGACAGGGGTCTACGAGCAGTACTTC. This codes for CATSFGTGVYEQYF.

This chain links TRBV10-1 with TRBJ2-5; D uncertain. Germline V gives CDR1 WNHNN, CDR2 SYGVQD (reference sequence). Trimming removed 2 bases at V and 5 bases at J, with 12 bases between. The CDR3 has 14 amino acids. CDR3 nucleotides: TGCGCCAGCAGTGAGATTGGCAGGATGGAGACCCAGTACTTC. Residues: CASSEIGRMETQYF.

The chain combines TRBV7-3 with TRBJ2-3, with 7 bases fitting TRBD2. CDR1 SGHTA and CDR2 FQGTGA come from the germline V gene. J lost 3 bases, V lost 4 bases, and 10 bases had no gene match. CDR3 length equals 16 residues. CDR3 loop: CASSSGLVGRTDTQYF. Written as DNA, the CDR3 is TGTGCCAGCAGCTCTGGACTAGTCGGGAGGACAGATACGCAGTATTTT.

The sample holds one count of this clone. V and J are TRBV5-1 and TRBJ2-7; D is undetermined. Trimming pared 3 bases from V and 4 bases from J, leaving 11 bases between. This CDR3 region has 13 residues. From germline, CDR1 is SGHRS and CDR2 YFSETQ. The CDR3 DNA follows: TGCGCCAGCAGCTGGGCCGCCCCTTACGAGCAGTACTTC. Translation gives CASSWAAPYEQYF.

This chain joins TRBV9 and TRBJ2-6; D is unresolved. Trimming removed 1 base at V and 0 bases at J, with 11 bases between. The CDR3 has 17 residues. The V gene's germline CDR1 is SGDLS and CDR2 YYNGEE. CDR3 nucleotide sequence: TGTGCCAGCAGCGTAAATCCTGCCAGCTCTGGGGCCAACGTCCTGACTTTC. Encoded protein: CASSVNPASSGANVLTF. The whole variable domain, remainder taken from reference TRBV9 and TRBJ2-6, is DSGVTQTPKHLITATGQRVTLRCSPRSGDLSVYWYQQSLDQGLQFLIQYYNGEERAKGNILERFSAQQFPDLHSELNLSSLELGDSALYFCASSVNPASSGANVLTFGAGSRLTVL.

The chain employs TRBV27 and TRBJ2-1; D may be TRBD1 (5 bases). CDR1 is MNHEY and CDR2 is SMNVEV in the germline V gene (reference sequence). Trimming stripped 8 bases from V and 7 bases from J, with 9 bases between. The CDR3 is made up of 11 amino acids. In nucleotides, the CDR3 is TGTGCCAGCCTTACAGGTAATGAGCAGTTCTTC. This encodes CASLTGNEQFF.

This clone showed up just once. The rearrangement uses TRBV9 and TRBJ2-7; the match to TRBD1 covers 7 bases. The ends lost 4 bases at V and 4 bases at J; junction bases unmatched: 8. This CDR3 is 14 amino acids long. Looked up from germline, CDR1 is SGDLS and CDR2 is YYNGEE. CDR3 sequence reads: CASSPRLQGYEQYF. The CDR3, as DNA: TGTGCCAGCAGCCCTAGGCTACAGGGGTACGAGCAGTACTTC.

The chain has TRBV7-8 and TRBJ2-2; tentatively, D is TRBD1 (6 bases). The CDR3 is 15 amino acids. Between the trimmed V and J ends, which lost 2 bases and 5 bases, there was a span of 12 bases. Per the germline V gene, CDR1 is SGHVS and CDR2 is FQNEAQ. The CDR3 DNA sequence: TGTGCCAGCAGCTTACTTGGGGGCGAGACCGGGGAGCTGTTTTTT. This translates into CASSLLGGETGELFF.

The chain has TRBV27 and TRBJ2-3, with D maybe TRBD2 (6 bases). The germline V gene encodes CDR1 MNHEY and CDR2 SMNVEV (reference sequence). V shed 2 bases and J shed 4 bases, with 19 bases lying between them. This CDR3 has 17 amino acids. In DNA form, the CDR3 reads TGTGCCAGCAGTTTAAAGGGCGGCGGGGTCCGTTCAGATACGCAGTATTTT. It specifies CASSLKGGGVRSDTQYF.

The rearrangement uses TRBV7-9 and TRBJ1-2, with TRBD1 matching over 8 bases. With 10 bases clipped from V and 4 bases from J, the junction kept 5 bases outside the gene matches. Germline CDR1 and CDR2: SEHNR and FQNEAQ (reference sequence). CDR3 length: 12 amino acids. Written as DNA, the CDR3 is TGTGCCACCTTAGACAGGGGCTATGGCTACACCTTC. Residues: CATLDRGYGYTF.

The chain is built from TRBV18 and TRBJ2-1; D gene uncertain. CDR3 length equals 12 residues. Germline lookup yields CDR1 KGHSH and CDR2 LQKENI. The germline V and J ends were trimmed by 2 bases and 10 bases, with 9 bases remaining between them. CDR3 loop: CASSPSRTEQFF. The CDR3 DNA reads TGTGCCAGCTCACCAAGTCGCACCGAGCAGTTCTTC.

This clone came up once. The chain combines TRBV6-6 with TRBJ1-5; 9 nucleotides align to TRBD1. With V trimmed by 0 bases and J by 7 bases, 1 base remained unmatched. Germline CDR1 is MNHNY and CDR2 is SVGAGI (reference sequence). The CDR3 is made up of 14 amino acids. CDR3 amino acids: CASSYSGQGQPQHF. CDR3 bases: TGTGCCAGCAGTTACTCGGGACAGGGCCAGCCCCAGCATTTT.

The V call is TRBV19, the J call TRBJ2-1; 8 positions agree with TRBD1. The J segment lost 2 bases and the V segment lost 0 bases, leaving 6 bases of the junction unmatched. The length of the CDR3 is 17 residues. Germline values: CDR1 LNHDA, CDR2 SQIVND (reference sequence). The CDR3, as DNA: TGTGCCAGTAGTATAGAGCCGGGACAGGAACCCTACAATGAGCAGTTCTTC. Protein: CASSIEPGQEPYNEQFF.

This clone has just one count. The chain links TRBV28 to TRBJ1-5; D is unclear. The CDR3 has 13 amino acids. Per the germline V gene, CDR1 is MDHEN and CDR2 is SYDVKM. Trimming shortened V by 3 bases and J by 7 bases, and 10 bases separated the two germline ends. The CDR3 sequence is CASSFSGLQPQHF. In nucleotides, the CDR3 is TGTGCCAGCAGTTTTAGTGGGCTACAGCCCCAGCATTTT.

The chain links TRBV15 to TRBJ1-5, with unresolved D. Germline CDR1 LNHNV, CDR2 YYDKDF (reference sequence). Trimming removed 4 bases at V and 4 bases at J, with 5 bases between. The CDR3 runs to 12 residues. CDR3 region: CATSTLNQPQHF. The CDR3 DNA is TGTGCCACCAGCACTCTTAATCAGCCCCAGCATTTT.

The V call is TRBV19, the J call TRBJ2-5, with a possible D match to TRBD2 (5 bases). CDR1 is LNHDA and CDR2 is SQIVND in the germline V gene (reference sequence). The CDR3 has 15 amino acids. V was clipped by 3 bases and J by 5 bases, with 16 bases between them. For the CDR3, the DNA is TGTGCCAGTAGTATCCGGCACAGCCCGGGGGAGACCCAGTACTTC. Translation: CASSIRHSPGETQYF.

The J gene is TRBJ1-1, the V gene TRBV5-4; no firm D call. Trimming took 0 bases from V and 6 from J, leaving 6 bases between them. This CDR3 contains 12 residues. Germline CDR1 is SGHNT and CDR2 is YYREEE (reference sequence). The CDR3 reads CASSLAAPEAFF. The CDR3 region has the DNA TGTGCCAGCAGCTTGGCGGCACCTGAAGCTTTCTTT.

On this clone: This CDR3 is also generated by other DNA sequences in the sample. The rearrangement links TRBV7-9 to TRBJ2-3; 11 bases agree with TRBD2. Per germline, CDR1 SEHNR and CDR2 FQNEAQ (reference sequence). This CDR3 contains 15 residues. V shed 1 base, J shed 3 bases, and the junction held 0 bases outside the gene matches. CDR3 region: CASSLGLAGTDTQYF. In DNA form, the CDR3 reads TGTGCCAGCAGCTTAGGACTAGCGGGAACAGATACGCAGTATTTT.